This TCR beta chain is drawn from a study of blood T cell repertoires in COVID-19. Study summary: Samples came from the United States, Italy and Spain, spanning acute and convalescent COVID-19.

Data came from immunoSEQ multiplex PCR; TCRdb stores just in-frame clones and leaves some out. The table shows hundreds of thousands of clones, with about 90% occurring only once. The V segment lost 6 bases and the J segment 8 bases; nucleotides outside the gene matches: 6. The germline V gene encodes CDR1 MDHEN and CDR2 SYDVKM. This CDR3 spans 14 amino acids. The chain carries TRBV28 and TRBJ1-4; TRBD1 agrees at 10 bases. Material for sequencing was peripheral blood. This receptor was identified in a man between 18 and 29 years old with COVID-19, enrolled during active disease. The CDR3 loop is CASSLGQGREKLFF. Written as DNA, the CDR3 is TGTGCCAGCAGCCTGGGACAGGGGAGGGAAAAACTGTTTTTT.